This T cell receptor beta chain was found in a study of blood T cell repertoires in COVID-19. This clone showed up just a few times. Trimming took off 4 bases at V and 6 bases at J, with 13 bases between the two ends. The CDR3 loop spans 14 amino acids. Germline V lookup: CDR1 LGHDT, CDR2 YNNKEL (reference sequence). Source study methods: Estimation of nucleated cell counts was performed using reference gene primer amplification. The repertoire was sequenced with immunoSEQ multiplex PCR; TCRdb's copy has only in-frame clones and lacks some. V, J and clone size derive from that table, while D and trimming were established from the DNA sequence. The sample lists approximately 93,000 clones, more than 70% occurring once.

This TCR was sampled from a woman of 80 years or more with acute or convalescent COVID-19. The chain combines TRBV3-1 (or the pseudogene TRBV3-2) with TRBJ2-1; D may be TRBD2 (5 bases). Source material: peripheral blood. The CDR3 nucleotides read TGTGCCAGCAGCCTTCCTCGGGATTCCAATGAGCAGTTCTTC. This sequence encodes CASSLPRDSNEQFF.